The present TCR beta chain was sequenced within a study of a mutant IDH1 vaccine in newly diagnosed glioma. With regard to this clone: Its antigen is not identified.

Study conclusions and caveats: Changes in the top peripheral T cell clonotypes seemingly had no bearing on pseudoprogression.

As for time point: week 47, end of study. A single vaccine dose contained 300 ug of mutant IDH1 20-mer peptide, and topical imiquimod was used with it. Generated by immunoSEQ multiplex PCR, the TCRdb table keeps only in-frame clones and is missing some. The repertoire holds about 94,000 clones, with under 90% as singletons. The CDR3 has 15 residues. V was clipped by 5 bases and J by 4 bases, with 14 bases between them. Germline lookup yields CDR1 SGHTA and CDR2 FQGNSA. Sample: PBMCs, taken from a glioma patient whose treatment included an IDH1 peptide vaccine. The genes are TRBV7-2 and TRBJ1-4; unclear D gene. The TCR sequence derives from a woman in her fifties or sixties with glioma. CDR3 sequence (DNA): TGTGCCAGCAGCCCCCAGGTTCTGGTTAATGAAAAACTGTTTTTT. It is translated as CASSPQVLVNEKLFF.